Sequencing of this TCR beta chain was carried out in a study of shared clonotypes between healthy human individuals. Sequencing used immunoSEQ multiplex PCR; TCRdb keeps in-frame clones, though not all of them. In the table there are approximately 600,000 clones, roughly 96% of which are singletons. The naive CD8 subset, CD45RO-negative cells positively selected for CCR7, excluded terminally differentiated effector memory CD45RA+ cells. This receptor was taken from a woman in her thirties in good health. Sample: naive CD8+ T cells sorted from blood.

The CDR3 coding sequence is TGCGCCAGCAGCCCGGACAGGACCGGAGAAAAACTGTTTTTT. This translates into CASSPDRTGEKLFF. This chain links TRBV5-1 with TRBJ1-4; the match to TRBD1 covers 7 bases. The CDR3 is 14 residues long. V shed 4 bases, J shed 8 bases, and the junction held 8 bases outside the gene matches. Germline V gives CDR1 SGHRS, CDR2 YFSETQ.